The 19 T cell receptor beta chains presented below share a single source sample, sequenced in a study of tumor-infiltrating lymphocytes in primary liver carcinoma. The investigators made TCR beta cDNA from about 500 ng total RNA, using a constant-region primer. Slightly modified ARM-PCR served as the procedure for the TCR beta libraries. These libraries came from three rounds of nested multiplex PCR. Rounds one and two of PCR, each of roughly 11 cycles, were primed with TRBV1-TRBV30 forward primers and a C-beta reverse primer. MiXCR, applied by TCRdb to the multiplex PCR reads, yields one record per CDR3 protein. The sample shows tens of thousands of distinct CDR3 sequences, around 77% of them seen only once. Bulk tissue was left unsorted, and RNA and DNA were co-extracted from approximately 20-30 mg of it. Sequencing input: liver tumor tissue from sampling region 5. Stated subset: tumor region T5, tumor centre. The receptor source for this set is a man aged 40-50 years with primary liver carcinoma and hepatitis B virus infection.

The chain employs TRBV29-1 and TRBJ1-2; 7 bases fit TRBD1. The CDR3 is made up of 15 amino acids. The V gene's germline CDR1 is SQVTM and CDR2 ANQGSEA. The V segment lost 5 bases and the J segment 4 bases; nucleotides outside the gene matches: 13. The CDR3 is CSVRQGRGMGYGYTF. The DNA of the CDR3 is TGCAGCGTTAGACAGGGCCGGGGCATGGGCTATGGCTACACCTTC. Filled out from reference TRBV29-1 and TRBJ1-2, the complete variable domain reads SAVISQKPSRDICQRGTSLTIQCQVDSQVTMMFWYRQQPGQSLTLIATANQGSEATYESGFVIDKFPISRPNLTFSTLTVSNMSPEDSSIYLCSVRQGRGMGYGYTFGSGTRLTVV.

V usage is TRBV11-1 and J usage is TRBJ2-3, with 7 bases lining up with TRBD2. The junction had 12 bases not matched to a gene; V was cut back by 6 bases and J by 6 bases. In germline, CDR1 is SGHAT, CDR2 FQDESV (reference sequence). The CDR3 sequence is 15 residues long. The CDR3 DNA reads as TGTGCCAGCAGTTTGCCGAGGGAGGGTACGGATACGCAGTATTTT. This codes for CASSLPREGTDTQYF.

Remarks on this clonotype: The junction departs from the called germline gene at one end, perhaps through a read error. V gene TRBV6-5 combines with J gene TRBJ1-2; D is possibly TRBD1 (6 bases). The CDR3 covers 15 residues. CDR1 and CDR2 from the germline V gene are MNHEY and SVGAGI. CDR3 nucleotide sequence: TGTGTCAGCAGTATAGGGACACGGATTAACTATGGCTACACCTTC. Its protein is CVSSIGTRINYGYTF.

As for this clonotype: A junction end diverges from the germline sequence, so it may reflect a read error. The V gene is TRBV6-1, the J gene TRBJ1-5; 7 nucleotides agree with TRBD1. This CDR3 is built from 15 residues. Germline lookup yields CDR1 MNHNS and CDR2 SASEGT. In DNA, the CDR3 is TGTGCAAGCAGTGATCCGGTACAGGGGAATCAGCCCCAACATTTT. It codes for CASSDPVQGNQPQHF.

For this clonotype: One end of the junction varies from germline; a read error may be responsible. The CDR3 DNA reads as TGTGTCAGCAGCATAGGAAAGACTAGCGGGGCCTCACGGTTCGGCAATGGGCAGTCCTTC. This codes for CVSSIGKTSGASRFGNGQSF. This chain uses TRBV11-1 with TRBJ2-1; TRBD2 matches at 11 bases. The CDR3 contains 20 residues. Germline V gene data show CDR1 as SGHAT and CDR2 as FQDESV (reference sequence).

A remark on this clonotype: The CDR3 carries no conserved terminal phenylalanine or tryptophan, so it likely arises from a read error. The chain couples TRBV11-3 to TRBJ1-1, with D unresolved. The CDR3 consists of 14 residues. The germline CDR1 and CDR2 sequences are SGHNT and YENEEA. The ends were cut back, 1 base at V and 1 base at J, with 7 bases in the middle. The CDR3 region has the DNA TGTGCCAGCAGCTTAGGGCCGTCGAACACTGAAGCTTTCCAT. It translates to CASSLGPSNTEAFH.

There are many counts of this clonotype. This sequence joins TRBV4-2 and TRBJ1-2; the D gene is possibly TRBD1 (5 bases). V lost 0 bases to trimming and J lost 8 bases, with 13 bases between them. The CDR3 sequence is 14 residues long. CDR1 is LGHNA and CDR2 is YNFKEQ in the germline V gene. The CDR3 is CASSQDRTGWGYTF. CDR3 nucleotide sequence: TGTGCCAGCAGCCAAGATCGAACAGGCTGGGGCTACACCTTC.

The chain uses TRBV7-9 and TRBJ2-3, with a weak D call TRBD2 (5 bases). The CDR3 consists of 15 residues. With 5 bases removed from V and 6 bases from J, the gap between germline ends came to 18 bases. Germline CDR1 SEHNR, CDR2 FQNEAQ (reference sequence). DNA of the CDR3: TGTGCCAGCAGCCAACTGGCAGTGGGAGATGATACGCAGTATTTT. This codes for CASSQLAVGDDTQYF.

This rearrangement joins TRBV4-2 to TRBJ2-3; tentatively, D is TRBD2 (5 bases). Germline loops: CDR1 LGHNA, CDR2 YNFKEQ. The CDR3 runs 17 residues. Trimming removed 0 bases from V and 8 bases from J, with 21 bases in between. CDR3 region: CASSQEWWAASTCTQYF. DNA for the CDR3: TGTGCCAGCAGCCAAGAATGGTGGGCAGCTAGCACATGTACGCAGTATTTT.

This rearrangement joins TRBV6-1 to TRBJ1-4; no reliable D call. CDR3 size: 15 residues. Trimming left V 7 bases short and J 4 bases short, with 16 bases between. The germline V gene encodes CDR1 MNHNS and CDR2 SASEGT. Here the CDR3 DNA reads TGTGCCAGCATTGTCCTAGGGAGTAGTAATGAAAAACTGTTTTTT. It yields the protein CASIVLGSSNEKLFF.

This clonotype was detected only once. The chain combines TRBV5-6 with TRBJ1-5, with a weak D call TRBD1 (6 bases). The V gene's germline CDR1 is SGHDT and CDR2 YYEEEE. V was pared by 9 bases and J by 5 bases, with 21 bases between. The CDR3 spans 15 residues. CDR3 coding DNA: TGTGCCATCGGCTCTACTTGTGGGGGCGATCAGCCCCAGCATTTT. Translation gives CAIGSTCGGDQPQHF.

This clonotype was seen once. CDR3 loop: CASSPGKDYEQYF. The CDR3 DNA is TGTGCCAGCAGTCCCGGAAAGGACTATGAGCAGTACTTC. The chain is built from TRBV28 and TRBJ2-7, with D maybe TRBD2 (6 bases). Germline V CDR1 and CDR2: MDHEN, SYDVKM. This CDR3 comprises 13 residues. Trimming removed 5 bases at V and 7 bases at J, with 15 bases between.

This clonotype was recorded at least ten times. The chain combines TRBV5-6 with TRBJ1-5; D might be TRBD1 (6 bases). CDR1 and CDR2 from the germline V gene are SGHDT and YYEEEE. The CDR3 is 16 amino acids. The germline V and J ends were trimmed by 3 bases and 0 bases, with 13 bases remaining between them. The CDR3 here is CASSWMGGPSNQPQHF. DNA for the CDR3: TGTGCCAGCAGCTGGATGGGGGGGCCTAGCAATCAGCCCCAGCATTTT.

Comments on this clonotype: The conserved closing phenylalanine or tryptophan is absent in this CDR3, likely reflecting a read error. The DNA is omitted, as the CDR3 cannot be located on it reliably, and the CDR3 follows TCRdb's listing. The genes are TRBV11-2 and TRBJ2-4. Per germline, CDR1 SGHAT and CDR2 FQNNGV. The CDR3 spans 15 amino acids, including both terminal residues. The chain's CDR3 is CASTTSAVAENIPYS.

In regard to this clonotype: A junction boundary mismatches the germline segment, possibly from a read error. The J gene is TRBJ2-4, the V gene TRBV11-1, with TRBD2 matching over 13 bases. The CDR3 runs 17 residues. CDR1 and CDR2 (germline): SGHAT, FQDESV (reference sequence). The CDR3 region has the DNA TGCGCCAGCAGCATTCTCGGGACTAGCGGGACCAAAAGCATTCAGTACTTC. Amino acid sequence: CASSILGTSGTKSIQYF. Based on the CDR3 plus reference TRBV11-1 and TRBJ2-4, the full variable domain is EAEVAQSPRYKITEKSQAVAFWCDPISGHATLYWYRQILGQGPELLVQFQDESVVDDSQLPKDRFSAERLKGVDSTLKIQPAELGDSAMYLCASSILGTSGTKSIQYFGAGTRLSVL.

In the case of this clonotype: Relative to the germline gene, one junction end is altered; a read error may explain this. The chain couples TRBV28 to TRBJ2-7; D remains ambiguous. The CDR3 totals 13 residues. The germline CDR1 and CDR2 sequences are MDHEN and SYDVKM. CDR3 DNA sequence: TGTGTCAGCAGTGCGGTTTGGATCTACGAGCAGTACTTC. This translates into CVSSAVWIYEQYF. The variable domain in full, with the rest retrieved from reference TRBV28 and TRBJ2-7, is DVKVTQSSRYLVKRTGEKVFLECVQDMDHENMFWYRQDPGLGLRLIYFSYDVKMKEKGDIPEGYSVSREKKERFSLILESASTNQTSMYLCVSSAVWIYEQYFGPGTRLTVT.

This clonotype was seen ten or more times. The genes are TRBV9 and TRBJ2-3; TRBD1 agrees at 11 bases. This CDR3 is built from 16 residues. Germline V gives CDR1 SGDLS, CDR2 YYNGEE. The ends lost 4 bases at V and 2 bases at J; junction bases unmatched: 6. The CDR3 DNA is TGTGCCAGCAGCTTCCGGACAGGGGGCCTCACAGATACGCAGTATTTT. Amino acid sequence: CASSFRTGGLTDTQYF.

Concerning this clonotype: A junction end diverges from the germline sequence, so it may reflect a read error. The chain links TRBV5-1 to TRBJ2-5; D is perhaps TRBD2 (5 bases). Germline V gene lookup returns CDR1 SGHRS and CDR2 YFSETQ. The CDR3 consists of 15 residues. The chain's CDR3 is CSSSLAMLAHETQYF. The CDR3 DNA reads as TGCTCCAGCAGCTTGGCCATGCTAGCCCATGAGACCCAGTACTTC. The full variable domain, with the rest looked up from reference TRBV5-1 and TRBJ2-5, is KAGVTQTPRYLIKTRGQQVTLSCSPISGHRSVSWYQQTPGQGLQFLFEYFSETQRNKGNFPGRFSGRQFSNSRSEMNVSTLELGDSALYLCSSSLAMLAHETQYFGPGTRLLVL.

The V and J genes are TRBV20-1 and TRBJ1-1, with 8 positions matching TRBD1. V lost 3 bases and J lost 7; bases outside the gene matches: 10. The CDR3 is 14 amino acids. Germline lookup yields CDR1 DFQATT and CDR2 SNEGSKA (reference sequence). The DNA for the CDR3 is TGCAGTGCTAGGGCCCCGGACAGGGCGGTTGAAGCTTTCTTT. Translated, it gives CSARAPDRAVEAFF.